This TCR beta chain emerged from a study of T cells after posttransplantation cyclophosphamide. General study findings and limits: TRB clonality was highly associated with recipient CMV seropositivity and reactivation.

Concerning this clone: Its antigen is still unknown.

Sequencing was performed with immunoSEQ multiplex PCR; in TCRdb, only in-frame clones are kept and a portion is missing. The table records 20,000 to 25,000 clones, roughly 83% of them present only once. J was trimmed by 0 bases and V by 2 bases; bases with no gene match: 7. Germline V gene sequence: CDR1 SGHNT, CDR2 YYREEE (reference sequence). CDR3 length: 16 amino acids. This chain joins TRBV5-4 and TRBJ2-5, with TRBD2 matching over 7 bases. The sample consisted of PBMCs. The receptor was isolated from a woman aged 60-75 years with a blood cancer, CMV-positive, and with a related stem cell donor. This CDR3 is CASSFELAMYQETQYF. DNA for the CDR3: TGTGCCAGCAGCTTTGAACTAGCGATGTACCAAGAGACCCAGTACTTC.